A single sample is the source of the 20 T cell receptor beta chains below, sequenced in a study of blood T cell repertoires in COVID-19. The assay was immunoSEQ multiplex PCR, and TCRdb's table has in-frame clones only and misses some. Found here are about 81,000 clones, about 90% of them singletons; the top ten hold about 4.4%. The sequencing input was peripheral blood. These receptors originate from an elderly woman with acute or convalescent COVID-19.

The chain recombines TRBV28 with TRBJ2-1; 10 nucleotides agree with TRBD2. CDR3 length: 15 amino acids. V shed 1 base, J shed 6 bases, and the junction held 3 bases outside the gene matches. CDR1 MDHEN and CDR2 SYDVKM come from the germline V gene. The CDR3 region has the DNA TGTGCCAGCAGTTTATTAGCGGGGGGTCGCAATGAGCAGTTCTTC. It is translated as CASSLLAGGRNEQFF.

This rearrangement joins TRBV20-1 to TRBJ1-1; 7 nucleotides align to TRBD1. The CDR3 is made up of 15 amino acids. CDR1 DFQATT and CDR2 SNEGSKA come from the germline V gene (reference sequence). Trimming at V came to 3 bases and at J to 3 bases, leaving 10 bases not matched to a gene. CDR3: CSASGAKGADTEAFF. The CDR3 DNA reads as TGCAGTGCTAGTGGGGCCAAGGGGGCGGACACTGAAGCTTTCTTT.

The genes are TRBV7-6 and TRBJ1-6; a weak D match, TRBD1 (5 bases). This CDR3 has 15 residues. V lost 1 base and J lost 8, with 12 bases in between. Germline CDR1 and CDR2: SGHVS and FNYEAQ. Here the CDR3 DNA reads TGTGCCAGCAGCTTAGTTCCAGGGAAGGATTCACCCCTCCACTTT. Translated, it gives CASSLVPGKDSPLHF.

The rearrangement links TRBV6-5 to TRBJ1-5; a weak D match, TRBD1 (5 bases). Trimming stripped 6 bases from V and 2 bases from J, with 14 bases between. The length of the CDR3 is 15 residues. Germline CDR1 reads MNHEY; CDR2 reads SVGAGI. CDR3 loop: CASSDDSLGNQPQHF. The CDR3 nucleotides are TGTGCCAGCAGCGACGACAGCTTAGGCAATCAGCCCCAGCATTTT.

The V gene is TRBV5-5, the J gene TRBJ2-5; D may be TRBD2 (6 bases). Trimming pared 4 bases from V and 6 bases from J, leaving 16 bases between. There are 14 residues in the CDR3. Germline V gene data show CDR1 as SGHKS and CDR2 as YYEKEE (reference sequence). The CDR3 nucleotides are TGTGCCAGCAGCGACGGGACTCCAACAAAGACCCAGTACTTC. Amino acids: CASSDGTPTKTQYF.

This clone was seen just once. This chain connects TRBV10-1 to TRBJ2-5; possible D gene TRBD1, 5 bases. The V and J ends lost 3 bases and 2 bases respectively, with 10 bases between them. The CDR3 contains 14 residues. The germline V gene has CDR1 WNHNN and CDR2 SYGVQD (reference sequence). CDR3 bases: TGCGCCAGCAGTGAACAGGACATTCAAGAGACCCAGTACTTC. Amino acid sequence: CASSEQDIQETQYF.

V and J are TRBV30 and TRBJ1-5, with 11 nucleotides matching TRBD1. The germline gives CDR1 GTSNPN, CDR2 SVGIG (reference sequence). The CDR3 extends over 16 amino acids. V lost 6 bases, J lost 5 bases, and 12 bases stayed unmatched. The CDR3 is CACLTKGTGGDQPQHF. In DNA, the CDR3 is TGTGCCTGTCTTACCAAGGGGACAGGGGGGGATCAGCCCCAGCATTTT. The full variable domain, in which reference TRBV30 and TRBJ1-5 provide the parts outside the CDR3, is SQTIHQWPATLVQPVGSPLSLECTVEGTSNPNLYWYRQAAGRGLQLLFYSVGIGQISSEVPQNLSASRPQDRQFILSSKKLLLSDSGFYLCACLTKGTGGDQPQHFGDGTRLSIL.

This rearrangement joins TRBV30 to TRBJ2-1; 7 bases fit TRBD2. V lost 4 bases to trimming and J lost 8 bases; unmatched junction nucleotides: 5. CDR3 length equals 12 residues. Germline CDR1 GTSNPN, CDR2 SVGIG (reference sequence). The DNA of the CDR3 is TGTGCCTGGAAATGGGGGGGGGATGAGCAGTTCTTC. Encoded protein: CAWKWGGDEQFF.

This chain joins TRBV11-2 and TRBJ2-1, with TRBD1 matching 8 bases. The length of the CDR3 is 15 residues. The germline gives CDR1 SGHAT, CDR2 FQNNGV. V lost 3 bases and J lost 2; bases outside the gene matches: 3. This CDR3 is CASSLGQAAYNEQFF. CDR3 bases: TGTGCCAGCAGCTTGGGACAGGCAGCCTACAATGAGCAGTTCTTC.

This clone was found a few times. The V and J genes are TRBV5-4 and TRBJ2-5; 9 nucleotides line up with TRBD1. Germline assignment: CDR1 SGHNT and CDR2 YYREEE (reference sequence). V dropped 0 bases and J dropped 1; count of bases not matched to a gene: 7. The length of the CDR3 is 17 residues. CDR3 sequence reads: CASSLGENRGPQETQYF. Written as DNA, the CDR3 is TGTGCCAGCAGCTTGGGGGAAAACAGGGGGCCCCAAGAGACCCAGTACTTC.

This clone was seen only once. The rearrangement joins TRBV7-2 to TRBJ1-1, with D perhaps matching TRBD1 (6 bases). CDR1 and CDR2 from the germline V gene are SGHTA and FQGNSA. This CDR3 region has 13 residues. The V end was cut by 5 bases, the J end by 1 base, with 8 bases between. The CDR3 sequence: CASSQGPNTEAFF. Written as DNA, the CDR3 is TGTGCCAGCAGCCAGGGGCCGAACACTGAAGCTTTCTTT.

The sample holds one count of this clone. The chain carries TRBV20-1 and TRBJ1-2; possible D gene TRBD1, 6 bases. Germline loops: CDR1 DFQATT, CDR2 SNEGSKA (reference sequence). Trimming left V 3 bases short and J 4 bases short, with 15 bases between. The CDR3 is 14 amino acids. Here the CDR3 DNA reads TGCAGTGCTAGTGATGTACAGGGAGCCTATGGCTACACCTTC. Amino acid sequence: CSASDVQGAYGYTF.

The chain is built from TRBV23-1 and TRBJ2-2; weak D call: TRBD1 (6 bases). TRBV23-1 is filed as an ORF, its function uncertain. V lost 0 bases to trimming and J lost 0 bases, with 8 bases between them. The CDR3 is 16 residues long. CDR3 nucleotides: TGCGCCAGCAGTCAATCTAGGACAGCGAACACCGGGGAGCTGTTTTTT. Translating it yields CASSQSRTANTGELFF.

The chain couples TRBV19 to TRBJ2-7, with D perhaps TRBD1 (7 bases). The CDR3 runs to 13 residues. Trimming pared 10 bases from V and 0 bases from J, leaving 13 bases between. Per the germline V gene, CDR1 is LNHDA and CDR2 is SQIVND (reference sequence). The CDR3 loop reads CATQGGASYEQYF. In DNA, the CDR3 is TGTGCCACTCAGGGGGGAGCCTCCTACGAGCAGTACTTC.

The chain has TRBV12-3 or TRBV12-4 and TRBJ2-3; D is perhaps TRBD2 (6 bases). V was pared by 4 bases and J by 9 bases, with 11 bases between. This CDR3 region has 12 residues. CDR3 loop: CASSSSRGTQYF. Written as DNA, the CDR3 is TGTGCCAGCAGTTCCTCTCGGGGGACGCAGTATTTT.

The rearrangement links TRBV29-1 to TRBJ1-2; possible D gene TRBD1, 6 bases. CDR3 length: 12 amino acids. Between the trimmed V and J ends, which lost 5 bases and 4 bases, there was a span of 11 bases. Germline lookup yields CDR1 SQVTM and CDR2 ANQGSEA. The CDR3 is CSVHNRVYGYTF. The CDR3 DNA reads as TGCAGCGTTCATAACAGGGTCTATGGCTACACCTTC.

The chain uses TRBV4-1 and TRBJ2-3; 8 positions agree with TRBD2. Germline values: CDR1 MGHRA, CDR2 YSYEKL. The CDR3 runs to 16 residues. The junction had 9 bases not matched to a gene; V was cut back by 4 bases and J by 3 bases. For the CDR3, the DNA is TGCGCCAGCAGCCTCACCTCGCGGGGGGCAACAGATACGCAGTATTTT. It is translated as CASSLTSRGATDTQYF.

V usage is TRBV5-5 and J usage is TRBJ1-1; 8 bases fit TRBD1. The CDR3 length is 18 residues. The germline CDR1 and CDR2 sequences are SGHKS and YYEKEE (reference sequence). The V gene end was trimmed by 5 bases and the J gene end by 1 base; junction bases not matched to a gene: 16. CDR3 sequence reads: CASSIDRGWGIGNTEAFF. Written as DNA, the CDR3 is TGTGCCAGCAGTATAGACAGGGGTTGGGGCATAGGGAACACTGAAGCTTTCTTT.

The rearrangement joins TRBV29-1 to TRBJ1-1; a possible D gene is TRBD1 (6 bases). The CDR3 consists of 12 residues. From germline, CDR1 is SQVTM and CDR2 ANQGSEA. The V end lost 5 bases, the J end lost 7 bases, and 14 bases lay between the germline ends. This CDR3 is CSVSRGFGEAFF. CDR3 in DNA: TGCAGCGTTTCCAGGGGTTTCGGTGAAGCTTTCTTT.

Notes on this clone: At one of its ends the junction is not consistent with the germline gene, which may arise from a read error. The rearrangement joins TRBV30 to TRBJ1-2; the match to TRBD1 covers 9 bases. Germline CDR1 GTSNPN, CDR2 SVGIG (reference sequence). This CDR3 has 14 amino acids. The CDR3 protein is CARSTGGWSYGYTF. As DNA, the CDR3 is TGTGCCAGGAGTACAGGGGGCTGGAGCTATGGCTACACCTTC.